The 6 T cell receptor beta chains below come from one sample, sequenced in a study of shared clonotypes between healthy human individuals. The assay was immunoSEQ multiplex PCR, and TCRdb's table has in-frame clones only and misses some. The table includes some 630,000 clones, more than 70% detected once. The sequenced sample consisted of memory CD4+ T cells sorted from blood. Indicated subset: CD45RA-negative fraction. All receptors come from a woman in her thirties in good health.

This sequence joins TRBV27 and TRBJ1-4; D perhaps matches TRBD1 (5 bases). The germline V gene has CDR1 MNHEY and CDR2 SMNVEV (reference sequence). Trimming cost V 8 bases and J 6 bases, with 13 bases left between them. The CDR3 covers 13 residues. CDR3 loop: CASGTGIYEKLFF. CDR3 bases: TGTGCCAGCGGGACGGGTATTTATGAAAAACTGTTTTTT.

J is TRBJ2-7 and V is TRBV5-4; a weak D match, TRBD1 (6 bases). V gave up 4 bases and J gave up 5 bases, with 16 bases separating them. CDR3 length: 14 residues. CDR1 and CDR2 from the germline V gene are SGHNT and YYREEE (reference sequence). CDR3 DNA: TGTGCCAGCAGCCGGCCCTTACAGGGCCACGAGCAGTACTTC. Translating it yields CASSRPLQGHEQYF.

A few counts support this clone. The V gene is TRBV15, the J gene TRBJ2-7; 14 bases are shared with TRBD2. Germline CDR1 reads LNHNV; CDR2 reads YYDKDF (reference sequence). This CDR3 is built from 16 residues. The V gene end was trimmed by 0 bases and the J gene end by 3 bases; junction bases not matched to a gene: 1. The CDR3 DNA reads as TGTGCCACCAGCAGAGAGGGACTAGCGGGAGTCTACGAGCAGTACTTC. It translates to CATSREGLAGVYEQYF. Supplemented by reference TRBV15 and TRBJ2-7, the full variable domain reads DAMVIQNPRYQVTQFGKPVTLSCSQTLNHNVMYWYQQKSSQAPKLLFHYYDKDFNNEADTPDNFQSRRPNTSFCFLDIRSPGLGDTAMYLCATSREGLAGVYEQYFGPGTRLTVT.

V is TRBV13 and J is TRBJ2-3; 9 bases map to TRBD2. The V gene's germline CDR1 is PRHDT and CDR2 FYEKMQ (reference sequence). V lost 2 bases, J lost 1 base, and 4 bases stayed unmatched. This CDR3 has 16 amino acids. Here the CDR3 DNA reads TGTGCCAGCAGCTTACTAGCGGGAATCGGCACAGATACGCAGTATTTT. Translated, it gives CASSLLAGIGTDTQYF. Looking up the rest from reference TRBV13 and TRBJ2-3 gives the full variable domain: AAGVIQSPRHLIKEKRETATLKCYPIPRHDTVYWYQQGPGQDPQFLISFYEKMQSDKGSIPDRFSAQQFSDYHSELNMSSLELGDSALYFCASSLLAGIGTDTQYFGPGTRLTVL.

The V call is TRBV27, the J call TRBJ1-2; D remains ambiguous. Trimming removed 8 bases at V and 7 bases at J, with 23 bases between. Germline V gene lookup returns CDR1 MNHEY and CDR2 SMNVEV (reference sequence). The CDR3 is 15 amino acids. The CDR3 DNA sequence: TGTGCCAGCTCTTCGCCGGGCAGGCCGTATAGTGGCTACACCTTC. Residues: CASSSPGRPYSGYTF.

The rearrangement joins TRBV6-5 to TRBJ1-2, with TRBD1 identical over 7 bases. Germline loops: CDR1 MNHEY, CDR2 SVGAGI. V was clipped by 3 bases and J by 4 bases; unmatched bases: 11. The CDR3 length is 16 residues. CDR3 protein: CASSYSVTGDGYGYTF. The DNA of the CDR3 is TGTGCCAGCAGTTATTCGGTTACAGGGGACGGCTATGGCTACACCTTC.